A single sample gave rise to the 5 T cell receptor beta chains below, sequenced in a study of blood T cell repertoires in COVID-19. Assay: immunoSEQ multiplex PCR; the TCRdb copy retains only in-frame clones and omits some. Of about 58,000 clones in the sample, roughly 89% are singletons; the top ten hold less than 15%. Material: peripheral blood. The origin of the receptors is a man in his sixties with active COVID-19.

This clone has more than one count but fewer than ten. V usage is TRBV12-3 or TRBV12-4 and J usage is TRBJ1-1, with 7 bases identical to TRBD1. This CDR3 spans 13 amino acids. V gave up 5 bases and J gave up 4 bases; unmatched junction bases: 4. The CDR3 protein is CASSADRLTEAFF. CDR3 nucleotides: TGTGCCAGCAGTGCGGACAGGCTCACTGAAGCTTTCTTT.

This rearrangement joins TRBV9 to TRBJ2-3; TRBD2 agrees at 8 bases. There are 15 residues in the CDR3. J was trimmed by 4 bases and V by 6 bases; bases with no gene match: 10. Germline lookup yields CDR1 SGDLS and CDR2 YYNGEE. The CDR3 spells CASNPWGLGSDTQYF. The CDR3 bases are TGTGCCAGCAACCCCTGGGGACTAGGGTCAGATACGCAGTATTTT.

V usage is TRBV30 and J usage is TRBJ2-7; 15 nucleotides agree with TRBD2. Germline CDR1 GTSNPN, CDR2 SVGIG (reference sequence). With 1 base clipped from V and 7 bases from J, the junction kept 5 bases outside the gene matches. The CDR3 has 15 residues. CDR3 residues: CAWSAGLAGGQEQYF. The CDR3 bases are TGTGCCTGGAGTGCCGGACTAGCGGGGGGGCAAGAGCAGTACTTC.

This clone was picked up a small number of times. V usage is TRBV9 and J usage is TRBJ1-1, with TRBD1 identical over 8 bases. Germline V gives CDR1 SGDLS, CDR2 YYNGEE. V shed 0 bases, J shed 0 bases, and the junction held 1 base outside the gene matches. The CDR3 length is 15 residues. The CDR3 reads CASSVAGQVNTEAFF. CDR3 DNA sequence: TGTGCCAGCAGCGTAGCGGGACAGGTGAACACTGAAGCTTTCTTT.

The V gene is TRBV11-2, the J gene TRBJ1-4, with a possible D match to TRBD1 (5 bases). Germline-derived CDR1 and CDR2 are SGHAT and FQNNGV. Trimming took 4 bases from V and 2 from J, leaving 8 bases between them. There are 14 residues in the CDR3. The CDR3 here is CASSSSGTNEKLFF. The CDR3 nucleotides are TGTGCCAGCAGCTCGTCAGGGACTAATGAAAAACTGTTTTTT.